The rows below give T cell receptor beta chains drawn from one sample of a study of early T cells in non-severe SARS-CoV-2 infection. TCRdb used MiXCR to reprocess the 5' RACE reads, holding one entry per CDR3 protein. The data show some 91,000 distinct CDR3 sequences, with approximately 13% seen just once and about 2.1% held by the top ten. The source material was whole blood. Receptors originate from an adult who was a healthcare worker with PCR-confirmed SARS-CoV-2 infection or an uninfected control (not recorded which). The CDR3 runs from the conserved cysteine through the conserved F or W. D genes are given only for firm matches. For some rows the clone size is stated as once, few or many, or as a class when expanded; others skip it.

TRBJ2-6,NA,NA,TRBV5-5,TGTGCCAGCAGCCCCTTGGGGACCTCTGGGGCCAACGTCCTGACTTTC,CASSPLGTSGANVLTF
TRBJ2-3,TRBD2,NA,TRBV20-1,TGCAGTGCAACCGGGACTAGTAGTGACACGCAGTATTTT,CSATGTSSDTQYF
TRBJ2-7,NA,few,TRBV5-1,TGCGCCAGCAGCCCCCGCTCGAAGGGTTCAAGTGAGCAGTACTTC,CASSPRSKGSSEQYF
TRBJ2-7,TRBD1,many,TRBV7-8,TGTGCCAGCAGCTTAGGTGGGGACAGCCCCTACGAGCAGTACTTC,CASSLGGDSPYEQYF
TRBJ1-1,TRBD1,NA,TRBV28,TGTGCCAGCAGTTTATGGGGACAGTTCACTGAAGCTTTCTTT,CASSLWGQFTEAFF
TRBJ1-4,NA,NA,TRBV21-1,TGTGCCAGCAGCAATTGGGCGGAAGATGCAACTAATGAAAAACTGTTTTTT,CASSNWAEDATNEKLFF
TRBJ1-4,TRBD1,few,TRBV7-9,TGTGCCAGCTCCTGGGCAGACAGGGTTGAAAAACTGTTTTTT,CASSWADRVEKLFF
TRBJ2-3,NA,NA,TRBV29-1,TGCAGCGTTGAAGGTAGCACAGATACACAGTATTTT,CSVEGSTDTQYF
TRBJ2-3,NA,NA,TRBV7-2,TGTGCCAGCAGCCAAAAACCGGGACGACCCACAGATACGCAGTATTTT,CASSQKPGRPTDTQYF
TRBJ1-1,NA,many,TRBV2,TGTGCCAGCAGTGAATGGCGAGACACTGAAGCTTTCTTT,CASSEWRDTEAFF
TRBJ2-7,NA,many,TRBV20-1,TGCAGTGCTCCCCGGACACAAACCTACGAGCAGTACTTC,CSAPRTQTYEQYF
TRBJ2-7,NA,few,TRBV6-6,TGTGCCAGCAGTTCGGGGGCAGGGACCTACGAGCAGTACTTC,CASSSGAGTYEQYF
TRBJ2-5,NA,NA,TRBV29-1,TGCAGCGTTGGATTTGGAGAGACCCAGTACTTC,CSVGFGETQYF
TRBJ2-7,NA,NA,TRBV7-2,TGTGCCAGCAGCCCTCGGGTCCCCACCGAGGCGGGGGCTGTTCCCTACGAGCAGTACTTC,CASSPRVPTEAGAVPYEQYF
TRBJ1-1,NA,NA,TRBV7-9,TGTGCCGGCAAAAGGGCAGGGGCCACAAACACTGAAGCTTTCTTT,CAGKRAGATNTEAFF
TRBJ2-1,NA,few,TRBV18,TGTGCCAGCTCGACAGGAGCGGCCGTTCTCGATGAGCAGTTCTTC,CASSTGAAVLDEQFF
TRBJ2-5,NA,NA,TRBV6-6,TGTGCCAGCAGTGGCCATCAACAGGTACAAGAGACCCAGTACTTC,CASSGHQQVQETQYF
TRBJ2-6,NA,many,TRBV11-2,TGTGCCAGCAGCTATGGGGTGACAGTAGGCGGCTCTGGGGCCAACGTCCTGACTTTC,CASSYGVTVGGSGANVLTF
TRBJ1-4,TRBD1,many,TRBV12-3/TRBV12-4,TGTGCCAGCAGCCTGGGACAGGCTGAAAAACTGTTTTTT,CASSLGQAEKLFF
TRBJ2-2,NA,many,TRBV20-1,TGCAGTGCTAGGGCACTCCAGAATCCGGCGAACACCGGGGAGCTGTTTTTT,CSARALQNPANTGELFF
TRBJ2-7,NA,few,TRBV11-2,TGTGCCAGCGCAACGGCAAAGTGGGAGCAGTACTTC,CASATAKWEQYF
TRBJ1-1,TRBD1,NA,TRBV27,TGTGCCAGCAGTCTTATAGTGGGACAGGGGGTCGGCGCTGAAGCTTTCTTT,CASSLIVGQGVGAEAFF
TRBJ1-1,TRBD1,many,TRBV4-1,TGCGCCAGCAGCCCCACAGGGGCGAGCTTCACTGAAGCTTTCTTT,CASSPTGASFTEAFF
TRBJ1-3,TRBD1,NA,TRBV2,TGTGCCAGCAGTGGTCGGGACAGGGTGTTCGGAAACACCATATATTTT,CASSGRDRVFGNTIYF
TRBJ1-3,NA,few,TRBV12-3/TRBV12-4,TGTGCCAGCAGTTTTGGTGGATGGGGTGGTGGAAACACCATATATTTT,CASSFGGWGGGNTIYF
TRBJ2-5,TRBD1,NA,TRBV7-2,TGTGCCAGCAGCTTAGGAACCTACAGGGGGCGGGAGACCCAGTACTTC,CASSLGTYRGRETQYF
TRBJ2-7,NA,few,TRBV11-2,TGTGCCAGCAGCTTGCACAGGTACGAGCAGTACTTC,CASSLHRYEQYF
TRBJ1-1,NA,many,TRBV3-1,TGTGCCAGCAGCCAAGATCAGGGTGGATACACTGAAGCTTTCTTT,CASSQDQGGYTEAFF
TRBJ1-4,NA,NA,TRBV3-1,TGTGCCAGCAGCCAAAGGAAAAAGAATGAAAAACTGTTTTTT,CASSQRKKNEKLFF
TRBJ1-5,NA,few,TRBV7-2,TGTGCCAGCAGCCCTGACAGAACTAATCAGCCCCAGCATTTT,CASSPDRTNQPQHF
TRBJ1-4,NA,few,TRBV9,TGTGCCAGCAGCGTAGCGGGGCAGGTTCGGGAAAAACTGTTTTTT,CASSVAGQVREKLFF
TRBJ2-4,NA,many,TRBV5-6,TGTGCCAGCAGCTTGGGGGCGCCGGGAGCCAAAAACATTCAGTACTTC,CASSLGAPGAKNIQYF
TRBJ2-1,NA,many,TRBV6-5,TGTGCCAGCAGCACAACCTTCAGGGGTCGTGAGCAGTTCTTC,CASSTTFRGREQFF
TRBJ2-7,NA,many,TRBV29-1,TGCAGCGAGTCTTCGCGGGGGCCGTCCTACGAGCAGTACTTC,CSESSRGPSYEQYF
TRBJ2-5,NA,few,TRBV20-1,TGCAGTGCTAGAATAGCGGAGACACCCCAAGAGACCCAGTACTTC,CSARIAETPQETQYF
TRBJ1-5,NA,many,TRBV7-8,TGTGCCAGCAGCCAAGGACGGTCCGATCAGCCCCAGCATTTT,CASSQGRSDQPQHF
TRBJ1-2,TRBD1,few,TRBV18,TGTGCCAGCTCACCCGGGACAGGACGACACTATGGCTACACCTTC,CASSPGTGRHYGYTF
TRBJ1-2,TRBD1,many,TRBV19,TGTGCCAGTAGGAGGACAGGGAACGATCTCGATGGCTACACCTTC,CASRRTGNDLDGYTF
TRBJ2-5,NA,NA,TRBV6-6,TGTGCCAGCAGTTACAGCGGGGGACAGGGCGAAACCCAGTACTTC,CASSYSGGQGETQYF
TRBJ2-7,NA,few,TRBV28,TGTGCCAGCAGTTTGTACCGGCACAGCTCCTACGAGCAGTACTTC,CASSLYRHSSYEQYF
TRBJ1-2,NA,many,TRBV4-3,TGCGCCAGCAGCCAGGAGGGCTTAAACTATGGCTACACCTTC,CASSQEGLNYGYTF
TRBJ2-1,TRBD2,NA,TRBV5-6,TGTGCCAGCAGCTTGAGGGGACTAGTGCACAATGAGCAGTTCTTC,CASSLRGLVHNEQFF
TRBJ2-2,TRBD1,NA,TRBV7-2,TGTGCCAGCAGCGCAACAGGGGGCTCGGGCGGGGAGCTGTTTTTT,CASSATGGSGGELFF
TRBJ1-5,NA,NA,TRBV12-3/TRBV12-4,TGTGCCAGCAGTTTTTTGTGGGGGGGCAATCAGCCCCAGCATTTT,CASSFLWGGNQPQHF
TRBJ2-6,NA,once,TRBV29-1,TGCAGCGTTGAGTGGTCTGGGGCCAACGTCCTGACTTTC,CSVEWSGANVLTF
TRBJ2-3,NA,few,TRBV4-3,TGCGCCAGCAGCCAAGGGGTAGTGACTAGCACAGATACGCAGTATTTT,CASSQGVVTSTDTQYF
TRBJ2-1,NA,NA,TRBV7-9,TGTGCCACCAGCCAAAAAACCGGGAGCTCCTACAATGAGCAGTTCTTC,CATSQKTGSSYNEQFF
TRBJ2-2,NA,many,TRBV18,TGTGCCAGCTCATCCGCCGGGACAAACTTTATCGGGGAGCTGTTTTTT,CASSSAGTNFIGELFF